A selection of T cell receptor beta chains follows, all from one sample in a study of Graves' ophthalmopathy and Graves' hyperthyroidism. TCRdb analysed the multiplex PCR reads with MiXCR anew, one entry per CDR3 protein. The sample records almost 750,000 distinct CDR3 sequences, roughly 41% being singletons. The sequenced material came from peripheral blood. Source of these receptors: an adult man with Graves' ophthalmopathy. Each CDR3 is given with its conserved first and last residue. D genes are given only for firm matches. Size values are once, few and many counts, or a class for expanded clones, and some rows have none.

clone_size	j_call	v_call	d_call	cdr3_aa	cdr3_nt
many	TRBJ1-2	TRBV7-2	-	CASSRTGVTYGYTF	TGTGCCAGCAGCCGTACGGGGGTGACCTATGGCTACACCTTC
-	TRBJ1-1	TRBV20-1	-	CSGTGADTEAFF	TGCAGTGGGACGGGGGCGGACACTGAAGCTTTCTTT
-	TRBJ1-4	TRBV11-1	-	CASSSQGQYEKLFF	TGTGCCAGCAGCTCACAGGGTCAATACGAAAAACTGTTTTTT
-	TRBJ2-5	TRBV19	TRBD2	CASAGGRLTGETQYF	TGTGCCAGTGCCGGGGGGAGACTCACCGGGGAGACCCAGTACTTC
few	TRBJ1-2	TRBV10-3	TRBD1	CASSLIGQADGYTF	TGTGCCAGCAGCCTGATAGGACAGGCTGATGGCTACACCTTC
many	TRBJ2-7	TRBV15	-	CATSRVGDTSSRREQYF	TGTGCCACCAGCAGAGTGGGGGACACCTCATCAAGGCGCGAGCAGTACTTC
-	TRBJ1-1	TRBV11-2	-	CASSPESNTEAFF	TGCGCCAGCAGCCCAGAATCAAACACTGAAGCTTTCTTT
-	TRBJ1-6	TRBV29-1	-	CSVEGDIIPPVHF	TGCAGCGTTGAAGGGGACATTATTCCACCCGTCCACTTT
many	TRBJ2-6	TRBV19	-	CASTYRNSGANVLTF	TGTGCCAGTACTTACAGAAACTCTGGGGCCAACGTCCTGACTTTC
-	TRBJ2-7	TRBV6-5	TRBD1	CASGQTGTGGGEQYF	TGTGCCAGCGGACAGACCGGGACAGGGGGCGGCGAGCAGTACTTC
-	TRBJ2-2	TRBV25-1	-	CASSAPPTIFQTGELFF	TGTGCCAGCAGTGCCCCGCCGACTATTTTCCAGACCGGGGAGCTGTTTTTT
few	TRBJ1-2	TRBV6-6	-	CASSLHRGAFQTDGYTF	TGTGCCAGCAGTTTGCACCGGGGCGCCTTCCAGACGGATGGCTACACCTTC
-	TRBJ2-6	TRBV5-1	TRBD1	CASSTDRDPGANVLTF	TGCGCCAGCAGCACCGACAGGGATCCTGGGGCCAACGTCCTGACTTTC
few	TRBJ1-2	TRBV20-1	TRBD1	CSARKAGGEVTGYTF	TGCAGTGCTAGAAAAGCAGGGGGAGAGGTGACCGGCTACACCTTC
many	TRBJ1-1	TRBV5-1	-	CASRDPPDTEAFF	TGCGCCAGCCGCGACCCACCCGACACTGAAGCTTTCTTT
-	TRBJ2-7	TRBV2	TRBD2	CASSLNPAGSYEQYF	TGTGCCAGCAGTTTAAACCCAGCGGGGAGCTACGAGCAGTACTTC
-	TRBJ1-5	TRBV29-1	-	CSVEAREGGTQHF	TGCAGCGTTGAAGCACGCGAGGGCGGGACCCAGCATTTT
-	TRBJ2-2	TRBV2	TRBD2	CASTPGGFSANTGELFF	TGTGCCTCGACCCCGGGGGGTTTCTCGGCGAACACCGGGGAGCTGTTTTTT
-	TRBJ1-2	TRBV11-2	TRBD1	CASSHGTVDYGYTF	TGTGCCAGCAGCCACGGGACAGTTGACTATGGCTACACCTTC
-	TRBJ1-1	TRBV7-3	-	CASSHRDAHTEAFF	TGTGCCAGCAGCCACAGGGATGCTCACACTGAAGCTTTCTTT
-	TRBJ2-7	TRBV10-3	-	CASKPGLGSYEQYF	TGTGCCAGCAAACCAGGGCTCGGTTCCTACGAGCAGTACTTC
once	TRBJ1-3	TRBV29-1	-	CSVYQGNTIYF	TGCAGCGTTTACCAGGGAAACACCATATATTTT
few	TRBJ1-5	TRBV9	-	CASSVGGDRNQPQHF	TGTGCCAGCAGCGTAGGAGGGGATCGCAATCAGCCCCAGCATTTT
-	TRBJ2-3	TRBV15	TRBD1	CATSRDPGQGTDTQYF	TGTGCCACCAGCAGAGATCCGGGACAGGGTACAGATACGCAGTATTTT
-	TRBJ1-6	TRBV9	-	CASSQEGGTYNSPLHF	TGTGCCAGCAGCCAAGAAGGAGGAACCTATAATTCACCCCTCCACTTT
-	TRBJ2-5	TRBV7-9	-	CASSPVYQETQYF	TGTGCCAGCAGCCCCGTCTACCAAGAGACCCAGTACTTC
-	TRBJ1-5	TRBV20-1	-	CSANSPTWGHQPQHF	TGCAGTGCCAACAGCCCGACTTGGGGGCATCAGCCCCAGCATTTT
-	TRBJ1-6	TRBV9	TRBD1	CASSLGTGVGSPLHF	TGTGCCAGCAGTCTGGGGACAGGGGTAGGTTCACCCCTCCACTTT